This T cell receptor (beta chain) was sequenced during a study of T cell changes during pregnancy in multiple sclerosis. Germline-derived CDR1 and CDR2 are KGHSH and LQKENI. The CDR3 contains 15 residues. V lost 3 bases and J 4 bases, leaving 13 bases between the germline ends. Measured with immunoSEQ multiplex PCR; TCRdb has only the in-frame clones, and not every one. Of about 100,000 clones in the sample, 94% were seen once. The sample here was peripheral blood, taken before pregnancy. The chain employs TRBV18 and TRBJ1-5, with D possibly matching TRBD1 (5 bases). The sequence derives from a female donor with multiple sclerosis, enrolled in a pregnancy study. The CDR3 sequence: CASSPARVENQPQHF. The CDR3 DNA sequence: TGTGCCAGCTCACCCGCCAGGGTGGAAAATCAGCCCCAGCATTTT.